This passage covers 11 T cell receptor beta chains from one sample sequenced in a study of identical twins. TCRdb recomputed calls from the 5' RACE reads with MiXCR, one row per CDR3 protein. The sample lists a few hundred thousand distinct CDR3 sequences; around 9.6% were seen once. Another study also made use of these data, one on yellow fever vaccine responses in identical twins.

Sequenced sample: PBMCs. The source of these receptors is a woman in her late teens or twenties in good health.

This chain connects TRBV6-2 or TRBV6-3 to TRBJ1-5; D unresolved. The ends were cut back, 2 bases at V and 9 bases at J, with 20 bases in the middle. The germline gives CDR1 MNHEY, CDR2 SVGEGT. CDR3 length equals 16 residues. CDR3 sequence (DNA): TGTGCCAGCAGTTACCTGGTATCTCGGACCCCCGGGCCCCAGCATTTT. Its translation is CASSYLVSRTPGPQHF.

This clonotype has a count of ten or more. The chain couples TRBV12-3 or TRBV12-4 to TRBJ2-4, with 9 bases identical to TRBD2. J was trimmed by 2 bases and V by 7 bases; bases with no gene match: 9. The CDR3 is 16 amino acids. The CDR3 DNA reads TGTGCCAGCAAGCCATGGAGCGGGGGGACCAAAAACATTCAGTACTTC. Translation gives CASKPWSGGTKNIQYF.

The gene calls are TRBV6-2 or TRBV6-3 and TRBJ2-7, with D unresolved. V lost 0 bases and J 3 bases, leaving 15 bases between the germline ends. Germline CDR1 is MNHEY and CDR2 is SVGEGT. There are 16 residues in the CDR3. This CDR3 reads CASSYSNTGNSYEQYF. The DNA for the CDR3 is TGTGCCAGCAGTTACTCCAATACCGGTAATAGCTACGAGCAGTACTTC.

The V call is TRBV5-6, the J call TRBJ2-5; TRBD1 matches at 9 bases. Trimming removed 2 bases from V and 5 bases from J; junction bases left unmatched: 7. Per germline, CDR1 SGHDT and CDR2 YYEEEE. The CDR3 is 15 amino acids. CDR3 coding DNA: TGTGCCAGCAGCTTAAGGGGACAGGGTACGGAGACCCAGTACTTC. Its protein is CASSLRGQGTETQYF.

This rearrangement joins TRBV29-1 to TRBJ2-1; TRBD2 matches at 11 bases. The CDR3 runs to 17 residues. Looked up from germline, CDR1 is SQVTM and CDR2 is ANQGSEA. This CDR3 reads CSGTGTSGKGSYNEQFF. CDR3 coding DNA: TGCAGTGGAACGGGGACTAGCGGAAAAGGCTCCTACAATGAGCAGTTCTTC.

This clonotype was detected only a few times. This sequence joins TRBV2 and TRBJ2-7; 9 positions agree with TRBD1. This CDR3 contains 19 residues. Germline-derived CDR1 and CDR2 are SNHLY and FYNNEI. Losses at the gene ends were 3 bases for V and 6 bases for J; bases not matched to a gene: 21. The CDR3 is CASSDLLSSRDRDAVEQYF. DNA for the CDR3: TGTGCCAGCAGTGATCTCTTGTCCAGCCGGGACAGGGACGCTGTCGAGCAGTACTTC.

This clonotype was detected a few times. CDR3 sequence (DNA): TGCAGCGTTGACCGAACAAACATTCAGTACTTC. It encodes CSVDRTNIQYF. The chain combines TRBV29-1 with TRBJ2-4, with D unresolved. V dropped 3 bases and J dropped 6 bases, with 6 bases sitting between them. The length of the CDR3 is 11 residues. Germline V gene lookup returns CDR1 SQVTM and CDR2 ANQGSEA.

This clonotype was seen a handful of times. The chain joins TRBV29-1 to TRBJ1-2; 9 bases agree with TRBD1. V was pared by 1 base and J by 9 bases, with 6 bases of the junction left unmatched. The CDR3 extends over 13 amino acids. CDR1 and CDR2 from the germline V gene are SQVTM and ANQGSEA. The CDR3 sequence is CSVEVTGGFSYTF. The CDR3, as DNA: TGCAGCGTTGAAGTCACAGGGGGCTTTAGCTACACCTTC.

This clonotype was counted only a few times. V gene TRBV5-6 combines with J gene TRBJ2-7, with 9 bases aligning to TRBD1. V lost 5 bases, J lost 2 bases, and 11 bases stayed unmatched. The CDR3 runs to 16 residues. CDR1 is SGHDT, CDR2 YYEEEE, per germline. DNA for the CDR3: TGTGCCAGCAGATACAGACCGGGACAGGGAACCTACGAGCAGTACTTC. It translates to CASRYRPGQGTYEQYF.

This clonotype occurred a few times. The CDR3 DNA reads TGTGCCAGCAGCTGGACATTATGGGCCGGGGAGCTGTTTTTT. Its protein product is CASSWTLWAGELFF. The genes are TRBV11-2 and TRBJ2-2; D might be TRBD1 (5 bases). The CDR3 is 14 amino acids. Germline V gene data show CDR1 as SGHAT and CDR2 as FQNNGV. The germline V and J ends were trimmed by 4 bases and 6 bases, with 12 bases remaining between them.

The chain uses TRBV12-3 or TRBV12-4 and TRBJ2-7; TRBD2 aligns across 13 bases. The junction had 7 bases not matched to a gene; V was cut back by 6 bases and J by 2 bases. This CDR3 region has 16 residues. The chain's CDR3 is CASRKTGTSGTYEQYF. DNA of the CDR3: TGTGCCAGCAGAAAGACCGGGACTAGCGGGACCTACGAGCAGTACTTC.